The 6 T cell receptor beta chains given below trace back to one sample, sequenced in a study of post-analysis software for immune sequencing data. The authors incorporated unique molecular identifiers into the TCR beta cDNA libraries. Each CDR3 protein gets one entry after TCRdb re-called the PCR reads with MiXCR. This table has approximately 460,000 distinct CDR3 sequences, roughly 45% appearing once. Broader study findings: Relative to controls, patients had roughly five TRBV segments at higher frequency, with TRBV5-6, TRBV5-1 and TRBV20-1 among these.

For these receptors, no antigen is known. What was sequenced was blood. Source of these receptors: a girl aged 5-17 years with multiple sclerosis.

The chain employs TRBV29-1 and TRBJ2-3, with 7 bases lining up with TRBD2. The V and J ends lost 7 bases and 2 bases, in that order; junction bases with no gene match: 6. Germline loops: CDR1 SQVTM, CDR2 ANQGSEA. The CDR3 has 13 residues. The CDR3 sequence is CSGRETDTDTQYF. CDR3 bases: TGCAGCGGGCGGGAGACCGACACAGATACGCAGTATTTT.

The V call is TRBV7-2, the J call TRBJ1-1, with D hard to call. This CDR3 is built from 12 residues. Trimming took off 4 bases at V and 6 bases at J, with 9 bases between the two ends. Germline values: CDR1 SGHTA, CDR2 FQGNSA. CDR3 protein: CASSSHVAEAFF. CDR3 coding DNA: TGTGCCAGCAGCTCTCACGTGGCTGAAGCTTTCTTT.

There are a few counts of this clonotype. J is TRBJ2-3 and V is TRBV20-1; TRBD2 matches 8 bases. The germline V gene encodes CDR1 DFQATT and CDR2 SNEGSKA (reference sequence). This CDR3 has 14 amino acids. CDR3 in amino acids: CRASSGLSTDTQYF. The CDR3 DNA follows: TGCAGGGCCTCTAGCGGGCTAAGCACAGATACGCAGTATTTT.

Only one count was recorded for this clonotype. The chain employs TRBV20-1 and TRBJ2-5; 12 bases align to TRBD2. Germline-derived CDR1 and CDR2 are DFQATT and SNEGSKA (reference sequence). The CDR3 covers 17 residues. After removal of 6 bases from V and 11 bases from J, the junction contained 22 bases not matched to a gene. As DNA, the CDR3 is TGCAGTGCCCCGGGACTAGCGGGCCGCAGGTTGGGGGATGGGCAGTACTTC. Translation gives CSAPGLAGRRLGDGQYF.

This clonotype was picked up many times. The chain has TRBV12-3 or TRBV12-4 and TRBJ2-7, with D hard to call. The CDR3 runs to 14 residues. V was clipped by 1 base and J by 4 bases, with 11 bases between them. CDR3 sequence: CASSLGTFSYEQYF. DNA for the CDR3: TGTGCCAGCAGTTTAGGGACCTTTAGTTACGAGCAGTACTTC.

This sequence joins TRBV20-1 and TRBJ2-2, with 14 bases that match TRBD2. Germline trimming cut 5 bases from V and 7 bases from J; bases unmatched to any gene: 9. The CDR3 length is 16 residues. The germline CDR1 and CDR2 sequences are DFQATT and SNEGSKA (reference sequence). The CDR3, as DNA: TGCAGTGCTCAGACTAGCGGGAGGGCCAAGGACGGGGAGCTGTTTTTT. It yields the protein CSAQTSGRAKDGELFF.